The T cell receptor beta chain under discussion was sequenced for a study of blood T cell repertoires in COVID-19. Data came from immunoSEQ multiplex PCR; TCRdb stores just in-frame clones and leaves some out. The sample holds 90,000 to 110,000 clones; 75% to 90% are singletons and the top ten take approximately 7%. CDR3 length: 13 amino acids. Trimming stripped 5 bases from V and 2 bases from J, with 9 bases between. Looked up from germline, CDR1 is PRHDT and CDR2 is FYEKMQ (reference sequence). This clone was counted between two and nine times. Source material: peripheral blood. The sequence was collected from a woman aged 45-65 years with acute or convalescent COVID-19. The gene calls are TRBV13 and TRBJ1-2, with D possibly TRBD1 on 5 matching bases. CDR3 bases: TGTGCCAGCAGCCTTCAGGGAAACTATGGCTACACCTTC. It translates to CASSLQGNYGYTF.